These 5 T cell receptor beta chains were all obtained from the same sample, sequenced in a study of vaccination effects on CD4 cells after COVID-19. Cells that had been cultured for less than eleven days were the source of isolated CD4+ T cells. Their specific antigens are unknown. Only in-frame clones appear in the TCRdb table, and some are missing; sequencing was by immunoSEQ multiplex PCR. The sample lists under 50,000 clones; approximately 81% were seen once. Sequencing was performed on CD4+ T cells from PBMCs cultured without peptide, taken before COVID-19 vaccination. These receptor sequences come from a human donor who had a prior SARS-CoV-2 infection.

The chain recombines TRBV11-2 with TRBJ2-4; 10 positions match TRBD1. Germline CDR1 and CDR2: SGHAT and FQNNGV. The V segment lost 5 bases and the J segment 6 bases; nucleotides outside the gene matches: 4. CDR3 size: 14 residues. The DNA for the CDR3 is TGTGCCAGCAGCGCCCGGGACAGGGGAAACATTCAGTACTTC. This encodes CASSARDRGNIQYF.

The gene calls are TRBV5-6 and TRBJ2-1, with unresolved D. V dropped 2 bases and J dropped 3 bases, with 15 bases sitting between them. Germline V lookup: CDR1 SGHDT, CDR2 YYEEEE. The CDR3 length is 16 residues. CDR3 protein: CASSFLSANLYNEQFF. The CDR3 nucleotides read TGTGCCAGCAGCTTTCTCTCGGCAAACCTCTACAATGAGCAGTTCTTC.

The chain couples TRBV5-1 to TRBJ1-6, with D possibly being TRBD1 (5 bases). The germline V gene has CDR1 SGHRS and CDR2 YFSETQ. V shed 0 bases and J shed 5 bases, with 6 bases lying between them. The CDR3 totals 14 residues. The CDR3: CASSLDRNNSPLHF. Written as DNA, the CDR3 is TGCGCCAGCAGCTTGGACAGGAATAATTCACCCCTCCACTTT.

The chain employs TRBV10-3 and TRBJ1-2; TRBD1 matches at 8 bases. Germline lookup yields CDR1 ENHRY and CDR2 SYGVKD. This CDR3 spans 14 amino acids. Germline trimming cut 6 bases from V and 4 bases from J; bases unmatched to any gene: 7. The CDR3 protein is CAIRIDRGGYGYTF. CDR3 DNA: TGTGCCATCAGGATTGACAGGGGTGGCTATGGCTACACCTTC.

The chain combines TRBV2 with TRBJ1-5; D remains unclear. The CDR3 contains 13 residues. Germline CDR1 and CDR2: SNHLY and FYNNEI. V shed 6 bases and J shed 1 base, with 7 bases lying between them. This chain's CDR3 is CASRFGSNQPQHF. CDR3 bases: TGTGCCAGCAGGTTCGGGAGCAATCAGCCCCAGCATTTT. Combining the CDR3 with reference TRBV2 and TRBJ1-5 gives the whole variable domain EPEVTQTPSHQVTQMGQEVILRCVPISNHLYFYWYRQILGQKVEFLVSFYNNEISEKSEIFDDQFSVERPDGSNFTLKIRSTKLEDSAMYFCASRFGSNQPQHFGDGTRLSIL.